Presented here are 21 T cell receptor beta chains from one specimen sequenced in a study of cytomegalovirus exposure and HLA in healthy donors. PCR involved 60 Vbeta and 13 Jbeta primers. TCRdb's table, derived via immunoSEQ multiplex PCR, lists solely in-frame clones and lacks some. The sample has 180,000 or so clones; about 82% are singletons. Sequences were obtained from PBMCs. Receptors originate from a woman aged 18-35 years in good health and CMV-seronegative.

On this clone: Within the sample, other DNA sequences also encode this same CDR3. The CDR3 DNA reads as TGCGCCAGCAGCTTGGCCAGCGGGAGTCGAAATGAGCAGTTCTTC. It specifies CASSLASGSRNEQFF. The chain uses TRBV5-1 and TRBJ2-1, with 8 nucleotides matching TRBD2. The CDR3 extends over 15 amino acids. CDR1 SGHRS and CDR2 YFSETQ come from the germline V gene. V lost 0 bases to trimming and J lost 7 bases; unmatched junction nucleotides: 6.

The gene calls are TRBV7-3 and TRBJ1-1, with 10 bases lining up with TRBD1. Germline CDR1 and CDR2: SGHTA and FQGTGA. The junction had 6 bases not matched to a gene; V was cut back by 5 bases and J by 9 bases. The CDR3 is made up of 13 amino acids. CDR3 bases: TGTGCCAGCAGCATAGACAGGGGGCGAAAAGCTTTCTTT. This sequence encodes CASSIDRGRKAFF.

The chain carries TRBV13 and TRBJ1-3, with 7 nucleotides matching TRBD1. The V and J ends lost 6 bases and 2 bases, in that order; junction bases with no gene match: 7. The CDR3 extends over 15 amino acids. CDR1 is PRHDT and CDR2 is FYEKMQ in the germline V gene (reference sequence). CDR3 loop: CASRRQGSAGNTIYF. CDR3 bases: TGTGCCAGCAGAAGACAGGGCTCGGCTGGAAACACCATATATTTT.

The genes are TRBV15 and TRBJ2-5; D not certain. TRBJ2-7 explains the end of the DNA better; the J call may be wrong. Germline V gives CDR1 LNHNV, CDR2 YYDKDF (reference sequence). The CDR3 extends over 15 amino acids. CDR3 protein: CATSIPRPPSYEQYF. The CDR3 DNA is TGTGCCACCAGCATTCCCAGGCCTCCCTCCTACGAGCAGTACTTC.

The J gene is TRBJ1-2, the V gene TRBV15; a weak D match, TRBD1 (6 bases). Germline assignment: CDR1 LNHNV and CDR2 YYDKDF (reference sequence). The CDR3 extends over 14 amino acids. Trimming shortened V by 5 bases and J by 2 bases, and 12 bases separated the two germline ends. Here the CDR3 reads CATSPRGGNYGYTF. The DNA of the CDR3 is TGTGCCACCAGCCCCAGGGGAGGGAACTATGGCTACACCTTC.

The J gene is TRBJ1-4, the V gene TRBV4-3; D perhaps matches TRBD1 (5 bases). The CDR3 length is 14 residues. The germline CDR1 and CDR2 sequences are LGHNA and YSLEER. Deletions cut 0 bases from V and 8 bases from J, with 10 bases between. CDR3 sequence: CASSQDVGREKLFF. In DNA, the CDR3 is TGCGCCAGCAGCCAAGATGTGGGGCGCGAAAAACTGTTTTTT.

V is TRBV28 and J is TRBJ2-5, with D unclear. Looked up from germline, CDR1 is MDHEN and CDR2 is SYDVKM. With 2 bases removed from V and 5 bases from J, the gap between germline ends came to 9 bases. The CDR3 extends over 13 amino acids. The CDR3 nucleotides are TGTGCCAGCAGTTTAGCCCCACATGAGACCCAGTACTTC. This translates into CASSLAPHETQYF.

The gene calls are TRBV9 and TRBJ1-3; D gene uncertain. Germline CDR1 SGDLS, CDR2 YYNGEE. The V and J ends lost 0 bases and 7 bases respectively, with 14 bases between them. The CDR3 has 15 amino acids. CDR3 DNA: TGTGCCAGCAGCGTAGACCTGAGAACCGAGAACACCATATATTTT. Translated: CASSVDLRTENTIYF.

The chain has TRBV18 and TRBJ2-1; D is possibly TRBD1 (6 bases). CDR3 length equals 13 residues. Germline CDR1 KGHSH, CDR2 LQKENI. V lost 8 bases, J lost 5 bases, and 13 bases lay in between. The CDR3 sequence is CASQPGQNNEQFF. The CDR3 coding sequence is TGTGCCAGCCAACCAGGACAGAACAATGAGCAGTTCTTC.

The chain combines TRBV7-9 with TRBJ1-3; 7 nucleotides line up with TRBD1. The V gene's germline CDR1 is SEHNR and CDR2 FQNEAQ (reference sequence). With 5 bases clipped from V and 1 base from J, the junction kept 8 bases outside the gene matches. The CDR3 has 16 residues. The CDR3 DNA reads as TGTGCCAGCAGCCGGGACAGTCTGATGTCTGGAAACACCATATATTTT. Protein: CASSRDSLMSGNTIYF.

This clone was seen a few times. The chain couples TRBV11-3 to TRBJ2-5; 9 positions match TRBD1. V was clipped by 8 bases and J by 5 bases; unmatched bases: 6. The CDR3 sequence is 13 residues long. Germline V gene data show CDR1 as SGHNT and CDR2 as YENEEA. The CDR3 sequence is CASRQTGGETQYF. As DNA, the CDR3 is TGTGCCAGCCGACAGACAGGGGGGGAGACCCAGTACTTC.

The chain is built from TRBV11-2 and TRBJ2-5, with a tentative D call TRBD1 (6 bases). Looked up from germline, CDR1 is SGHAT and CDR2 is FQNNGV. The CDR3 is made up of 16 amino acids. V dropped 5 bases and J dropped 3 bases, with 19 bases sitting between them. The CDR3 nucleotides are TGTGCCAGCAGCCCAGAAATTCGCCAGGGGAAAGAGACCCAGTACTTC. Its protein is CASSPEIRQGKETQYF.

This clone was observed a handful of times. J is TRBJ1-5 and V is TRBV19, with D tentatively TRBD1 (5 bases). The CDR3 consists of 16 residues. V gave up 4 bases and J gave up 7 bases, with 20 bases separating them. Germline lookup yields CDR1 LNHDA and CDR2 SQIVND (reference sequence). CDR3 in DNA: TGTGCCAGTAGTACGTCGACAGCCCAGGCTAGACAGCCCCAGCATTTT. This codes for CASSTSTAQARQPQHF. Variable domain in full (rest from reference TRBV19 and TRBJ1-5): DGGITQSPKYLFRKEGQNVTLSCEQNLNHDAMYWYRQDPGQGLRLIYYSQIVNDFQKGDIAEGYSVSREKKESFPLTVTSAQKNPTAFYLCASSTSTAQARQPQHFGDGTRLSIL.

V is TRBV18 and J is TRBJ1-3; D unresolved. The V and J ends lost 3 bases and 0 bases respectively, with 9 bases between them. Germline values: CDR1 KGHSH, CDR2 LQKENI. The CDR3 loop spans 15 amino acids. The chain's CDR3 is CASSPPIFSGNTIYF. CDR3 coding DNA: TGTGCCAGCTCACCCCCCATTTTCTCTGGAAACACCATATATTTT.

This clone was detected once. The rearrangement uses TRBV29-1 and TRBJ2-2, with D unclear. Trimming removed 5 bases from V and 1 base from J, with 11 bases in between. Germline CDR1 reads SQVTM; CDR2 reads ANQGSEA. The CDR3 is made up of 14 amino acids. The CDR3 nucleotides read TGCAGCGTTTATGGCTCCAGGAACACCGGGGAGCTGTTTTTT. Translated, it gives CSVYGSRNTGELFF.

The chain couples TRBV28 to TRBJ2-1, with 8 positions matching TRBD2. Germline V gene sequence: CDR1 MDHEN, CDR2 SYDVKM. V lost 4 bases to trimming and J lost 11 bases; unmatched junction nucleotides: 25. This CDR3 is 19 amino acids long. In DNA form, the CDR3 reads TGTGCCAGCAGTTGGGCGGCGGGGAGGGCTAGCGGGCTGTTTTCCCAGCAGTTCTTC. Its translation is CASSWAAGRASGLFSQQFF.

This clone was detected a few times. The rearrangement links TRBV7-9 to TRBJ1-5; no firm D call. The germline V gene has CDR1 SEHNR and CDR2 FQNEAQ (reference sequence). CDR3 length equals 15 residues. V gave up 5 bases and J gave up 0 bases, with 11 bases separating them. CDR3 sequence: CASSEDYYSNQPQHF. The CDR3 DNA follows: TGTGCCAGCAGCGAGGACTATTATAGCAATCAGCCCCAGCATTTT.

In DNA, the CDR3 is TGCGCCAGCAGCCAAGATCCTGGCGGGAGGGCTTTGTACGAGCAGTACTTC. Protein sequence: CASSQDPGGRALYEQYF. V and J are TRBV4-1 and TRBJ2-7, with 9 bases that match TRBD2. Germline-derived CDR1 and CDR2 are MGHRA and YSYEKL. The V segment lost 0 bases and the J segment 4 bases; nucleotides outside the gene matches: 10. This CDR3 has 17 amino acids.

This rearrangement joins TRBV1 to TRBJ2-1; the D call in the table, TRBD2, was not verified against the DNA. TRBV1 is annotated as a pseudogene. This CDR3 has 16 amino acids. CDR3 sequence: CTSTSEALFSYNEQFF. In DNA, the CDR3 is TGCACCAGCACTTCCGAAGCCCTCTTCTCCTACAATGAGCAGTTCTTC.

The rearrangement links TRBV13 to TRBJ1-4, with D hard to call. V lost 5 bases to trimming and J lost 3 bases, with 16 bases between them. Germline values: CDR1 PRHDT, CDR2 FYEKMQ (reference sequence). The CDR3 length is 16 residues. CDR3 coding DNA: TGTGCCAGCAGCCTCGTCGGGAAGGGATCTAATGAAAAACTGTTTTTT. Its translation: CASSLVGKGSNEKLFF.

The chain is built from TRBV19 and TRBJ2-1, with 11 bases fitting TRBD2. The germline CDR1 and CDR2 sequences are LNHDA and SQIVND (reference sequence). The trim removed 6 bases at V and 5 bases at J, leaving 3 bases unmatched. CDR3 length: 14 residues. In nucleotides, the CDR3 is TGTGCCAGTAGAGATAGCGGGAGGGACAATGAGCAGTTCTTC. It codes for CASRDSGRDNEQFF.